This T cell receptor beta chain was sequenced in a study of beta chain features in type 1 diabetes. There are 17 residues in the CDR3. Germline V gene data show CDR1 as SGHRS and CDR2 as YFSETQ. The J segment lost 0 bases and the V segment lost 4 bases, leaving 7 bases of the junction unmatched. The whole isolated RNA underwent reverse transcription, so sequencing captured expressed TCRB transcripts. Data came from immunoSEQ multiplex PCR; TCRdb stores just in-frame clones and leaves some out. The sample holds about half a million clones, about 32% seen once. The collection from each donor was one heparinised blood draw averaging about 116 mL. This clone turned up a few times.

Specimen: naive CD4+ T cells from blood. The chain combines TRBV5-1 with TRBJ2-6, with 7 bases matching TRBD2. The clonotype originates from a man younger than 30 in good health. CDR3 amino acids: CASSLGGDSSGANVLTF. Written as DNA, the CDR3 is TGCGCCAGCAGCCTGGGAGGGGATAGCTCTGGGGCCAACGTCCTGACTTTC.